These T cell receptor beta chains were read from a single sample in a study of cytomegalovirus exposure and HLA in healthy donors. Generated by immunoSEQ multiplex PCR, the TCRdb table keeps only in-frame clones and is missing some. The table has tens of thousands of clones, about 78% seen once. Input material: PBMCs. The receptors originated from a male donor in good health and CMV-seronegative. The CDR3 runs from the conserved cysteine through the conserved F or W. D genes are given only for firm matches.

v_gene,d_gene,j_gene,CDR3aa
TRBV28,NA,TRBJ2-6,CASRPGQFSGANVLTF
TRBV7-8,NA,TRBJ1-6,CASSHTTGNSYNSPLHF
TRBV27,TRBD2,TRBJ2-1,CASSTPSGGTSYNEQFF
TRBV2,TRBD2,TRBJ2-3,CASSTSGSGTDTQYF
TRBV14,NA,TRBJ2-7,CASSQDPIGSTSYEQYF
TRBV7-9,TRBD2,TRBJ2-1,CASSFEGGYNEQFF
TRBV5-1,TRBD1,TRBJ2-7,CASSSRQGGGLYEQYF
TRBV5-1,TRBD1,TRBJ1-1,CASSAGQSGTEAFF
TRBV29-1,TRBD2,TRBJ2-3,CSVAGWGPYQLSTDTQYF
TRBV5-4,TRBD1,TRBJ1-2,CASSPGDRVGNYGYTF
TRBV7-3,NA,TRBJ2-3,CASSPRGNPTDTQYF
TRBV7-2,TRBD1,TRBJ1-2,CASSLDGTAYGYTF
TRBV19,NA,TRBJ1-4,CASSIRREKLFF
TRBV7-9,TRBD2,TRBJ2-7,CASSPGTSGSSYEQYF
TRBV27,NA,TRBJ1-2,CASSFRTGNYGYTF
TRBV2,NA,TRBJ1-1,CASIGGLNTEAFF
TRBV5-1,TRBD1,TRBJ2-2,CASSLLTGGTGELFF
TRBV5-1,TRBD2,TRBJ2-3,CASSISGSGTDTQYF
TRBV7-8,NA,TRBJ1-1,CASSLLRQRNTEAFF
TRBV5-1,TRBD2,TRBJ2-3,CASSSTGLAGDTQYF
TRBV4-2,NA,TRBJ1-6,CASSQDSGIGSPLHF
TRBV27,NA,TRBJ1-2,CASSLTGNYGYPF
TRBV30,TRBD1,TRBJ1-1,CAWIRTGPEAFF
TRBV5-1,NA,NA,CASSQMVGSHNEQYF
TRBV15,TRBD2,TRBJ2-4,CATSRDQAGGRVIQYF
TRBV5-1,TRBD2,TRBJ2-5,CASSLWSQRDSQETQYF
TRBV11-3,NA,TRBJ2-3,CASSLNQAADTQYF
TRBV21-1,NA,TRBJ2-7,CASSDKQVCNRSVREQYF
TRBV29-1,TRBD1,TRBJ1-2,CSVEMETGASGYTF
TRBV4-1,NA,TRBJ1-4,CASSRPNIQGHANEKLFF
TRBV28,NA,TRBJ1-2,CASSLPGSYGYTF
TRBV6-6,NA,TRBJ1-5,CASSYSGGNSNQPQHF
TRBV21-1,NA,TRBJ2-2,CASSNGSFRGGELFF
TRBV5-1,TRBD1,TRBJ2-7,CASSQGQGASYEQYF
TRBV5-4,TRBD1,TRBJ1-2,CASSPGQGAGYTF
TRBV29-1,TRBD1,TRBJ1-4,CSVEDRNRGSEKLFF
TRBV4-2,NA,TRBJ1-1,CASSQGWGGYYDTEAFF
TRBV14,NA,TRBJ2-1,CASSQGVGTGYNEQFF
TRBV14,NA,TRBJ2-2,CASNRHTSGELFF
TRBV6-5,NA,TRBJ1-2,CASSYSPIDYGYTF
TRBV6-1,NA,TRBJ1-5,CASSATSRWQPQHF
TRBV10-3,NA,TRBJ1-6,CAISPGFYSPLHF
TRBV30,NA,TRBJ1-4,CAWSPGTNEKLFF
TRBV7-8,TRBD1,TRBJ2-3,CASSLVWTGETDTQYF
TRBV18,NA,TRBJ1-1,CASSPSESLDSFAEAFF
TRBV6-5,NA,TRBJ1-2,CASSYGRAYGYTF
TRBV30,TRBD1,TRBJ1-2,CAWTGRGQDYGYTF